The subject of this entry is one T cell receptor (beta chain). Antigen: not known. Amplified TCR beta CDR3 regions were obtained using RNA transcripts as template. The first-round RT-PCR employed HTBI primers together with the Qiagen OneStep RT-PCR kit. A multiplex PCR was then performed as the second round. Each CDR3 protein is one row after TCRdb ran MiXCR on the multiplex PCR reads. The sample has hundreds of thousands of distinct CDR3 sequences; 20% to 25% are singletons. Ophthalmopathy absent within 18 months of follow-up marked hyperthyroidism as stable. The data derive from a study of Graves' ophthalmopathy and Graves' hyperthyroidism. Study observations and caveats: Blood repertoires reportedly contained most expanded thyroid clonotypes above 0.001 frequency. The model reached approximately 67% sensitivity and around 72% specificity for predicting ophthalmopathy progression.

The germline CDR1 and CDR2 sequences are ENHRY and SYGVKD. With 3 bases clipped from V and 4 bases from J, the junction kept 10 bases outside the gene matches. This CDR3 is 17 amino acids long. The clonotype originates from a woman aged 18 to 35 with stable Graves' hyperthyroidism. The V call is TRBV10-3, the J call TRBJ1-5; 9 positions match TRBD1. Sequences were obtained from peripheral blood. CDR3 protein: CAISDKGQGFGNQPQHF. Written as DNA, the CDR3 is TGTGCCATCAGTGACAAGGGACAGGGATTTGGGAATCAGCCCCAGCATTTT.